This T cell receptor (beta chain) comes out of a study of spatial heterogeneity in lung cancer. The length of the CDR3 is 17 residues. V was shortened by 1 base and J by 4 bases, with 22 bases between the two germline ends. Germline V gives CDR1 DFQATT, CDR2 SNEGSKA (reference sequence). TCRdb redid the calling of the 5' RACE reads with MiXCR, one entry per CDR3 protein. The data show 20,000 to 25,000 distinct CDR3 sequences, with 5% to 7% seen just once and around a tenth held by the top ten. Study results and caveats: The estimate shows that only about 7% of tumor T cells were covered for alpha and about 12% for beta chains. The number of expanded tumor alpha and beta chains correlated with mutation number. Tracking of ubiquitous and regional nonsynonymous mutations by counts of ubiquitous and regional expanded TCRs, respectively, was seen.

Time point reported: sample taken at primary tumor resection. As concerns this clonotype: Its antigen is unidentified.

This TCR derives from a male donor with early-stage non-small cell lung cancer. V gene TRBV20-1 combines with J gene TRBJ2-5; D may correspond to TRBD1 or TRBD2 (5 bases each). Sample: lung tumor tissue, taken at surgery. The CDR3 loop is CSARAGAASGRGETQYF. The CDR3 nucleotides are TGCAGTGCTAGAGCTGGCGCGGCAAGCGGAAGGGGAGAGACCCAGTACTTC.